The rows below give T cell receptor beta chains drawn from one sample of a study of blood T cells in healthy people across ages. One entry per CDR3 protein results from TCRdb running MiXCR on the 5' RACE reads. The sample has some 1.4 million distinct CDR3 sequences, approximately 42% seen once. Sequenced input: blood. These receptors originate from a woman aged 18-29 years in good health. CDR3s include the opening cysteine and the closing phenylalanine or tryptophan. D genes are given only for firm matches. The size of a clone is reported for some rows only, either as once, few or many, or as a class for expanded clones.

v_call	j_call	d_call	clone_size	cdr3_aa	cdr3_nt
TRBV9	TRBJ2-7	NA	NA	CASNPRQGDGEQYF	TGTGCCAGCAACCCTCGGCAGGGAGATGGCGAGCAGTACTTC
TRBV28	TRBJ2-7	NA	NA	CASSLGAHLYF	TGTGCCAGCAGTTTAGGGGCTCACCTGTACTTC
TRBV7-9	TRBJ1-2	NA	few	CASSLEGSRGYTF	TGTGCCAGCAGCTTAGAGGGATCACGGGGCTACACCTTC
TRBV25-1	TRBJ2-7	TRBD2	NA	CASSDPPSGGTINNEQYF	TGTGCCAGCAGTGATCCACCCTCGGGGGGGACTATAAACAATGAGCAGTACTTC
TRBV6-5	TRBJ2-3	TRBD2	NA	CASSYGTSGPSTDTRYF	TGTGCCAGCAGTTACGGGACTAGCGGGCCTAGCACAGATACGCGGTATTTT
TRBV20-1	TRBJ1-5	NA	NA	CSAGNRDNQPQHF	TGCAGTGCTGGCAACAGGGACAATCAGCCCCAGCATTTT
TRBV11-1	TRBJ2-7	NA	NA	CASSLAGTPYEQYF	TGTGCCAGCAGCTTAGCCGGGACACCATACGAGCAGTACTTC
TRBV12-5	TRBJ1-2	NA	NA	CASGFGQLYGYTF	TGTGCTAGTGGTTTCGGACAGCTCTATGGCTACACCTTC
TRBV28	TRBJ2-7	NA	NA	CARDGYYEQYF	TGTGCCCGGGACGGGTACTACGAGCAGTACTTC
TRBV7-8	TRBJ2-5	NA	NA	CASTKKETQYF	TGTGCCAGTACAAAGAAGGAGACCCAGTACTTC
TRBV7-2	TRBJ1-2	NA	few	CASSLPAGVYGYTF	TGTGCCAGCAGCTTACCGGCGGGGGTCTATGGCTACACCTTC
TRBV5-1	TRBJ1-1	NA	few	CASKGVGENTEAFF	TGCGCCAGCAAGGGTGTAGGAGAGAACACTGAAGCTTTCTTT
TRBV7-2	TRBJ1-5	NA	NA	CASSSTRGNQPQHF	TGTGCCAGCAGCTCCACAAGGGGCAATCAGCCCCAGCATTTT
TRBV19	TRBJ2-3	TRBD1	NA	CASSPIGTGGTDTQYF	TGTGCCAGTAGCCCAATTGGGACAGGGGGCACAGATACGCAGTATTTT
TRBV12-3/TRBV12-4	TRBJ2-1	NA	NA	CASSPGEWQFNEQFF	TGTGCCAGCAGTCCCGGGGAGTGGCAGTTTAATGAGCAGTTCTTC
TRBV3-1	TRBJ2-1	NA	NA	CASSQAATTYNEQFF	TGTGCCAGCAGCCAAGCCGCCACTACATACAATGAGCAGTTCTTC
TRBV28	TRBJ2-7	NA	NA	CASSSGGGYNYNEQYF	TGTGCCAGCAGTTCCGGTGGCGGGTATAACTACAATGAGCAGTACTTC
TRBV2	TRBJ2-7	NA	NA	CASTKLPSDTTYEQYF	TGTGCCAGCACCAAACTCCCTAGCGACACAACCTACGAGCAGTACTTC
TRBV6-6	TRBJ1-1	NA	NA	CASTTSTMNTEAFF	TGTGCCAGCACGACGAGCACGATGAACACTGAAGCTTTCTTT
TRBV20-1	TRBJ2-5	NA	NA	CSASPPGLETQYF	TGCAGTGCCTCCCCCCCAGGGCTAGAGACCCAGTACTTC
TRBV7-2	TRBJ2-7	NA	NA	CASSRSDWGTDEQYF	TGTGCCAGCAGCCGTAGCGACTGGGGGACGGACGAGCAGTACTTC
TRBV4-1	TRBJ1-6	TRBD1	few	CASSQEGGTGLSYNSPLHF	TGCGCCAGCAGCCAAGAAGGGGGGACAGGCCTCTCCTATAATTCACCCCTCCACTTT
TRBV27	TRBJ2-5	NA	NA	CASSDEQGLQETQYF	TGTGCCAGCAGTGACGAACAGGGACTCCAAGAGACCCAGTACTTC
TRBV4-1	TRBJ1-1	NA	NA	CASSQTLARGMNTEAFF	TGCGCCAGCAGCCAAACCCTGGCGAGGGGAATGAACACTGAAGCTTTCTTT
TRBV19	TRBJ2-5	NA	NA	CASSITQTYNEQYF	TGTGCCAGTAGTATAACCCAAACCTACAATGAGCAGTACTTC
TRBV11-2	TRBJ2-4	NA	NA	CASSPTRAGNIQYF	TGTGCCAGCAGCCCAACTAGGGCGGGAAACATTCAGTACTTC
TRBV10-3	TRBJ2-7	NA	few	CAISESGPNYEQYF	TGTGCCATCAGTGAGTCGGGACCAAACTACGAGCAGTACTTC
TRBV2	TRBJ1-1	NA	few	CASSENRLLNTEAFF	TGTGCCAGCAGTGAAAATCGGCTGCTGAACACTGAAGCTTTCTTT
TRBV6-8	TRBJ1-1	NA	few	CASSSGSRVGMNTEAFF	TGTGCCAGCAGTTCTGGCAGCCGTGTCGGTATGAACACTGAAGCTTTCTTT
TRBV29-1	TRBJ2-3	NA	NA	CSGASGLSTDTQYF	TGCAGCGGGGCCTCCGGTCTTAGCACAGATACGCAGTATTTT
TRBV2	TRBJ2-7	TRBD2	NA	CALGGVASYEQYF	TGTGCCTTGGGAGGGGTGGCCTCCTACGAGCAGTACTTC
TRBV5-1	TRBJ2-2	NA	once	CASSLLQGRDTGELFF	TGCGCCAGCAGCCTACTTCAGGGGAGGGACACCGGGGAGCTGTTTTTT
TRBV20-1	TRBJ1-2	TRBD1	few	CSASPDRVEGYTF	TGCAGTGCTAGCCCGGACAGGGTCGAAGGCTACACCTTC
TRBV20-1	TRBJ2-1	TRBD1	few	CSARRQGARNEQFF	TGCAGTGCTAGAAGGCAGGGGGCGCGGAATGAGCAGTTCTTC
TRBV28	TRBJ1-2	NA	few	CASIPPAGGVGGYTF	TGTGCCAGCATCCCACCGGCTGGGGGAGTTGGTGGCTACACCTTC
TRBV20-1	TRBJ2-7	TRBD2	NA	CSARRGLGMNEQYF	TGCAGTGCTAGGCGCGGACTAGGTATGAATGAGCAGTACTTC